Listed here are 23 T cell receptor beta chains from one sample, sequenced in a study of cytomegalovirus exposure and HLA in healthy donors. Both 60 Vbeta primers and 13 Jbeta primers went into the PCR. Measured with immunoSEQ multiplex PCR; TCRdb has only the in-frame clones, and not every one. This table holds about 190,000 clones, less than 90% found once. The sample was PBMCs. The receptors here all came from a middle-aged man in good health and CMV-seronegative.

The V and J genes are TRBV11-2 and TRBJ2-1; the match to TRBD1 covers 7 bases. The length of the CDR3 is 16 residues. Trimming cost V 1 base and J 3 bases; bases outside gene matches: 6. Germline lookup yields CDR1 SGHAT and CDR2 FQNNGV. CDR3 nucleotides: TGTGCCAGCAGCTTAGTTTGGCGACAGGGCTACAATGAGCAGTTCTTC. Its protein product is CASSLVWRQGYNEQFF.

The V gene is TRBV11-3, the J gene TRBJ2-3; D is ambiguous. The CDR3 consists of 14 residues. Germline-derived CDR1 and CDR2 are SGHNT and YENEEA. Between the trimmed V and J ends, which lost 3 bases and 1 base, there was a span of 8 bases. The CDR3 region is CASSLNPGTDTQYF. The CDR3 region has the DNA TGTGCCAGCAGCTTGAATCCGGGCACAGATACGCAGTATTTT.

The rearrangement uses TRBV29-1 and TRBJ1-3, with D uncertain. The V gene lost 2 bases and the J gene lost 4 bases, with 12 bases spanning the gap. CDR3 length: 14 amino acids. CDR1 and CDR2 from the germline V gene are SQVTM and ANQGSEA. The CDR3 protein is CSVEMRLGGNTIYF. The CDR3 DNA is TGCAGCGTTGAAATGCGACTTGGAGGAAACACCATATATTTT.

The chain uses TRBV19 and TRBJ1-2, with TRBD1 identical over 11 bases. V lost 8 bases and J lost 5; bases outside the gene matches: 7. The CDR3 is made up of 14 amino acids. Germline-derived CDR1 and CDR2 are LNHDA and SQIVND (reference sequence). This CDR3 is CASQIRDRGYGYTF. The CDR3 region has the DNA TGTGCCAGTCAGATTCGGGACAGGGGGTATGGCTACACCTTC.

J is TRBJ2-5 and V is TRBV5-1; D is undetermined. V was clipped by 4 bases and J by 5 bases, with 18 bases between them. The CDR3 sequence is 15 residues long. Germline-derived CDR1 and CDR2 are SGHRS and YFSETQ. The CDR3: CASSPSRFPQETQYF. CDR3 coding DNA: TGCGCCAGCAGCCCCTCTCGCTTTCCGCAGGAGACCCAGTACTTC.

The chain couples TRBV19 to TRBJ2-7, with 7 nucleotides matching TRBD2. After removal of 4 bases from V and 3 bases from J, the junction contained 3 bases not matched to a gene. Germline V lookup: CDR1 LNHDA, CDR2 SQIVND (reference sequence). CDR3 length: 13 amino acids. The CDR3 region is CASSKERGYEQYF. DNA of the CDR3: TGTGCCAGTAGTAAGGAGCGGGGCTACGAGCAGTACTTC. Using reference TRBV19 and TRBJ2-7 for the parts outside the CDR3, the full variable domain is DGGITQSPKYLFRKEGQNVTLSCEQNLNHDAMYWYRQDPGQGLRLIYYSQIVNDFQKGDIAEGYSVSREKKESFPLTVTSAQKNPTAFYLCASSKERGYEQYFGPGTRLTVT.

The rearrangement links TRBV4-3 to TRBJ1-2, with TRBD1 matching 8 bases. With V trimmed by 3 bases and J by 5 bases, 5 bases remained unmatched. From germline, CDR1 is LGHNA and CDR2 YSLEER. CDR3 length: 14 amino acids. CDR3 sequence reads: CASSQDRAGYGYTF. The CDR3 coding sequence is TGCGCCAGCAGCCAGGACAGGGCGGGGTATGGCTACACCTTC.

Comment on this clone: The junction does not match germline at one end; this may be a read error. CDR3 sequence (DNA): TGTGCTAGCAGCTCAGGTGGACAGGGGAGAGAGACCCAGTACTTC. It codes for CASSSGGQGRETQYF. The chain links TRBV7-7 to TRBJ2-5; 9 bases fit TRBD1. The CDR3 runs to 15 residues. Germline-derived CDR1 and CDR2 are SSHAT and FNYEAQ (reference sequence).

J is TRBJ1-1 and V is TRBV19; D might be TRBD1 (6 bases). The CDR3 loop spans 14 amino acids. V dropped 10 bases and J dropped 5 bases, with 20 bases sitting between them. Germline values: CDR1 LNHDA, CDR2 SQIVND (reference sequence). The CDR3: CATQTWGDRTEAFF. Written as DNA, the CDR3 is TGTGCCACCCAAACGTGGGGAGACAGGACTGAAGCTTTCTTT.

CDR3 region: CASRTRPRTPYGYTF. The CDR3 nucleotides are TGTGCCAGCAGAACCAGGCCCCGGACACCCTATGGCTACACCTTC. The rearrangement links TRBV21-1 to TRBJ1-2; TRBD1 was called by the table and not checked on the DNA. TRBV21-1 is labeled a pseudogene. The CDR3 is 15 amino acids.

The V and J genes are TRBV19 and TRBJ1-6; 11 bases align to TRBD1. After removal of 6 bases from V and 4 bases from J, the junction contained 5 bases not matched to a gene. Germline CDR1 is LNHDA and CDR2 is SQIVND (reference sequence). This CDR3 contains 16 residues. The CDR3: CASRGQGVDYNSPLHF. CDR3 nucleotide sequence: TGTGCCAGTAGGGGACAGGGGGTAGATTATAATTCACCCCTCCACTTT.

The V call is TRBV15, the J call TRBJ1-2; possibly TRBD1 for D (6 bases). V lost 2 bases, J lost 6 bases, and 10 bases lay in between. Germline V lookup: CDR1 LNHNV, CDR2 YYDKDF (reference sequence). There are 13 residues in the CDR3. The CDR3 bases are TGTGCCACCAGCAGACTACAGGGACATGGCTACACCTTC. It encodes CATSRLQGHGYTF.

Regarding this clone: In the same sample, other DNA sequences code for this CDR3. The genes are TRBV7-9 and TRBJ2-3, with a weak D call TRBD1 (6 bases). V was cut by 1 base and J by 1 base, with 6 bases left in between. CDR1 and CDR2 (germline): SEHNR, FQNEAQ (reference sequence). This CDR3 contains 14 residues. The CDR3 protein is CASSLGTGTDTQYF. CDR3 sequence (DNA): TGTGCCAGCAGCTTAGGGACAGGCACAGATACGCAGTATTTT.

This rearrangement joins TRBV4-1 to TRBJ2-1, with D perhaps TRBD2 (6 bases). The germline V gene has CDR1 MGHRA and CDR2 YSYEKL. The V end was cut by 6 bases, the J end by 4 bases, with 25 bases between. This CDR3 is 18 amino acids long. The CDR3 DNA is TGCGCCAGCAGTCCTACCGACTTTACCGGGACTGGGTACAATGAGCAGTTCTTC. Protein product: CASSPTDFTGTGYNEQFF.

The J gene is TRBJ2-1, the V gene TRBV7-6; 8 bases agree with TRBD2. CDR1 SGHVS and CDR2 FNYEAQ come from the germline V gene. V trimming: 3 bases; J trimming: 7 bases; junction bases outside the gene matches: 14. This CDR3 is 17 amino acids long. CDR3 amino acids: CASSLGGSGIPLNEQFF. The CDR3, as DNA: TGTGCCAGCAGCTTGGGGGGTAGCGGGATTCCCCTAAATGAGCAGTTCTTC.

The rearrangement uses TRBV5-8 and TRBJ2-7; perhaps TRBD2 as D (6 bases). Germline V gene lookup returns CDR1 SGHTS and CDR2 YDEGEE. The V and J ends lost 0 bases and 3 bases respectively, with 19 bases between them. CDR3 length equals 17 residues. CDR3 DNA: TGTGCCAGCAGCTTGGACTATTACCGTGGAGGGCGCTACGAGCAGTACTTC. Translating it yields CASSLDYYRGGRYEQYF.

The chain is built from TRBV5-1 and TRBJ2-1; 9 bases align to TRBD2. V shed 7 bases, J shed 8 bases, and the junction held 13 bases outside the gene matches. The CDR3 length is 15 residues. Per the germline V gene, CDR1 is SGHRS and CDR2 is YFSETQ. CDR3 nucleotide sequence: TGCGCCAGCGGACTATCGACTAGCGGTTTCGATGAGCAGTTCTTC. It encodes CASGLSTSGFDEQFF.

The CDR3 loop reads CASSSRRSGLAGGRETQYF. DNA for the CDR3: TGTGCCAGTAGTAGCCGACGGTCGGGACTAGCGGGGGGGCGGGAGACCCAGTACTTC. The chain joins TRBV19 to TRBJ2-5; TRBD2 aligns across 16 bases. After removal of 4 bases from V and 5 bases from J, the junction contained 13 bases not matched to a gene. The CDR3 runs to 19 residues. Germline CDR1 LNHDA, CDR2 SQIVND (reference sequence). The full variable domain, in which reference TRBV19 and TRBJ2-5 provide the parts outside the CDR3, is DGGITQSPKYLFRKEGQNVTLSCEQNLNHDAMYWYRQDPGQGLRLIYYSQIVNDFQKGDIAEGYSVSREKKESFPLTVTSAQKNPTAFYLCASSSRRSGLAGGRETQYFGPGTRLLVL.

The rearrangement joins TRBV6-1 to TRBJ1-4, with 7 bases aligning to TRBD1. The germline gives CDR1 MNHNS, CDR2 SASEGT. J was trimmed by 2 bases and V by 6 bases; bases with no gene match: 6. This CDR3 is 15 amino acids long. The CDR3, as DNA: TGTGCCAGCAGGCTCCGGGGACAGACTAATGAAAAACTGTTTTTT. Amino acids: CASRLRGQTNEKLFF.

This chain joins TRBV21-1 and TRBJ1-5. TRBV21-1 is a pseudogene. The CDR3 runs 13 residues. CDR3 amino acids: CASSRGWNQPQHF. In DNA form, the CDR3 reads TGTGCCAGTTCGCGGGGGTGGAATCAGCCCCAGCATTTT.

The chain recombines TRBV28 with TRBJ2-1, with 10 bases identical to TRBD2. CDR3 size: 15 residues. Germline-derived CDR1 and CDR2 are MDHEN and SYDVKM. V shed 6 bases, J shed 4 bases, and the junction held 6 bases outside the gene matches. The DNA of the CDR3 is TGTGCCAGCAGCCAGACTAGCGGGCTATACAATGAGCAGTTCTTC. This translates into CASSQTSGLYNEQFF.

The chain is built from TRBV2 and TRBJ1-1; 7 bases match TRBD1. CDR1 is SNHLY, CDR2 FYNNEI, per germline. V lost 6 bases to trimming and J lost 7 bases; unmatched junction nucleotides: 5. The CDR3 runs 12 residues. CDR3 amino acids: CASSPNRGEAFF. The CDR3 nucleotides read TGTGCCAGCAGCCCGAACAGGGGTGAAGCTTTCTTT.

Turning to this clone: Within the sample, other DNA sequences also encode this same CDR3. The chain employs TRBV30 and TRBJ2-5, with D unresolved. This CDR3 contains 11 residues. Deletions cut 0 bases from V and 5 bases from J, with 4 bases between. From germline, CDR1 is GTSNPN and CDR2 SVGIG (reference sequence). The CDR3 region is CAWSVLETQYF. In nucleotides, the CDR3 is TGTGCCTGGAGTGTACTCGAGACCCAGTACTTC. The whole variable domain, remainder taken from reference TRBV30 and TRBJ2-5, is SQTIHQWPATLVQPVGSPLSLECTVEGTSNPNLYWYRQAAGRGLQLLFYSVGIGQISSEVPQNLSASRPQDRQFILSSKKLLLSDSGFYLCAWSVLETQYFGPGTRLLVL.